The text below deals with one T cell receptor (beta chain). Its target antigen remains unknown. No base quality values were provided; no much bigger clone lies one nucleotide off. This sample was taken from a study of OX40 agonist ivuxolimab in advanced cancers. The study in broad terms: Ivuxolimab, which targeted the costimulatory receptor OX40 (CD134), was an agonistic, fully human IgG2 monoclonal antibody. Patients were allowed to have had prior anti-PD-1, anti-PD-L1 or anti-CTLA-4 therapy, and roughly 40% of the dose-escalation patients had been treated with checkpoint inhibitors. Partial responses occurred in three dose-escalation patients: two with cutaneous melanoma and one with hepatocellular carcinoma. Intravenous ivuxolimab was administered to patients every 2 weeks at six dose levels: 0.01, 0.1, 0.3, 1.5, 3 and 10 mg/kg. Of the 52 patients in dose escalation, about 20 had hepatocellular carcinoma, roughly 15 had melanoma, 9 had renal cell carcinoma and 9 had head and neck cancer. The paper describes the monotherapy dose-escalation part (N = 52 patients) of the phase I trial of ivuxolimab. The purpose of peripheral TCRbeta sequencing was to test whether ivuxolimab changed TCR sequence diversity and led to clonal T-cell expansion. A male proportion of nearly 85% and a mean age of approximately 60 years, ranging from about 20 to 79, were recorded for the dose-escalation cohort.

Genomic DNA was extracted from sorted cells for sequencing of the TCRbeta CDR3 region. TCRbeta CDR3 regions were sequenced using the immunoSEQ Assay. In TCRdb, the immuneACCESS table is reduced to in-frame sequences with V and J assigned. These tables do not hold every clone; where another copy was compared, an unresolved V gene accounts for under half, and the others remain unexplained. The sample includes 28,000 or so clones, with approximately 90% observed a single time. Clones ranked in the top ten supply over 35% of the sample. The investigation overall reported the following: Low levels of normalized T-cell clonal expansion were also seen in some patients who did not respond. At doses of 0.1 to 3.0 mg/kg, clonal expansion of both CD4+ and CD8+ T cells in blood was seen between baseline and week 6. The antigen specificity of the clonally expanded peripheral T cells was not determined. In the 0.1-3.0 mg/kg groups, partial responders had among the lowest normalized peripheral clonal expansion, particularly in CD8+ T cells. On average, CD8+ T cells showed more expanded clones than CD4+ T cells after ivuxolimab.

As encoded in the germline V gene, CDR1 is MDHEN while CDR2 is SYDVKM. V sheds 2 bases and J sheds 4 bases, leaving 8 bases between their ends. The CDR3 covers 14 residues, taking in both the cysteine and the phenylalanine. The entry retains the CDR3 DNA only, 42 bases that are in frame from base 1. Patients with a history of autoimmune disease or receiving systemic immunosuppression were excluded from the trial. Peripheral blood for TCR sequencing was collected from all dose cohorts at baseline, on cycle 4 day 1, and on cycle 7 day 1. Samples came from an open-label, multicenter, first-in-human phase I dose-escalation trial of ivuxolimab. Adults with locally advanced or metastatic melanoma, renal cell, hepatocellular, or head and neck squamous cell carcinoma were enrolled in the trial. Before TCR sequencing, CD4+ T cells and CD8+ T cells were sorted from peripheral blood as separate populations.

The sequenced sample was CD4+ or CD8+ T cells sorted from blood, obtained in a trial of the OX40 agonist ivuxolimab. In this chain, TRBV28 is recombined with TRBJ2-2; the D segment could be TRBD1, given 6 matching bases. This receptor was identified in an adult with an advanced solid tumor such as melanoma, head and neck, liver or kidney cancer. The CDR3 corresponds to CASSLTGITGELFF. The sequence in DNA is TGTGCCAGCAGTTTAACAGGGATCACCGGGGAGCTGTTTTTT.